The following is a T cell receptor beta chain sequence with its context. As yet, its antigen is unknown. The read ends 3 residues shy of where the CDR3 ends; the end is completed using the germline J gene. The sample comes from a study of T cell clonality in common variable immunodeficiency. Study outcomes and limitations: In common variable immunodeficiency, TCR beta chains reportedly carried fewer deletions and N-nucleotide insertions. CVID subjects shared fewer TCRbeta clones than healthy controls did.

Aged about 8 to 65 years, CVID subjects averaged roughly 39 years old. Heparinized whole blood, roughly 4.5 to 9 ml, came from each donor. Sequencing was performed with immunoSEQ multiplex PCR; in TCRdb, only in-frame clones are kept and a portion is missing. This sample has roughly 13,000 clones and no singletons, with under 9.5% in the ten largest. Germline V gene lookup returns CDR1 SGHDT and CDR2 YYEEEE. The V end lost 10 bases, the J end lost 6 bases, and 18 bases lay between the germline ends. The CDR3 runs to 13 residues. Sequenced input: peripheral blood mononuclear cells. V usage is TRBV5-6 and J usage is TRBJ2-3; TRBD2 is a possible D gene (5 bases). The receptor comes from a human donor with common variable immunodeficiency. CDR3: CAGRAGPRDTQYF. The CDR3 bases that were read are TGTGCCGGGCGGGCGGGCCCACGGGATACG.